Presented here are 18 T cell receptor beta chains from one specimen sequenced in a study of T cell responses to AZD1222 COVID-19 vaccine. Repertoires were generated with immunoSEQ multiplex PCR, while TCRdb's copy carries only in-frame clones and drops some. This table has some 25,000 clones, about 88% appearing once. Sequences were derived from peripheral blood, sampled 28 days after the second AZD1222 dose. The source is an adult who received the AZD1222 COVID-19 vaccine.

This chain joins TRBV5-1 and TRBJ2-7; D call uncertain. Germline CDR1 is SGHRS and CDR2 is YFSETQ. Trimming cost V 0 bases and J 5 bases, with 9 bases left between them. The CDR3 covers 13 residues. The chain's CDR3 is CASSLAPFDEQYF. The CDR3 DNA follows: TGCGCCAGCAGCTTGGCCCCCTTTGACGAGCAGTACTTC.

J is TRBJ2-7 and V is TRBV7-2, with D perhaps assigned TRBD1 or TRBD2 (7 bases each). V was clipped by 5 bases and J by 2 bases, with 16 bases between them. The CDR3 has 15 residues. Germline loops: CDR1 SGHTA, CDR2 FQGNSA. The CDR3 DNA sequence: TGTGCCAGCAGCGGAGGAGCAGGGGGGGCCTACGAGCAGTACTTC. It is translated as CASSGGAGGAYEQYF.

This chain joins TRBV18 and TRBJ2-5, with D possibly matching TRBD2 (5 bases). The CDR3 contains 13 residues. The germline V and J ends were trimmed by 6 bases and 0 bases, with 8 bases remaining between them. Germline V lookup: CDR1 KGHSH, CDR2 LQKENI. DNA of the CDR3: TGTGCCAGCTCGCCTAGCTACCAAGAGACCCAGTACTTC. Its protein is CASSPSYQETQYF.

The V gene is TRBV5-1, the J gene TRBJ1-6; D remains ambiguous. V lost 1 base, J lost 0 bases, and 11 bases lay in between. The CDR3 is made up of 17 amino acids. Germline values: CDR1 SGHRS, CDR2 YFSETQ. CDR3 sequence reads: CASSLYPGLSYNSPLHF. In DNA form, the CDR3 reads TGCGCCAGCAGCTTGTATCCGGGCCTCTCCTATAATTCACCCCTCCACTTT.

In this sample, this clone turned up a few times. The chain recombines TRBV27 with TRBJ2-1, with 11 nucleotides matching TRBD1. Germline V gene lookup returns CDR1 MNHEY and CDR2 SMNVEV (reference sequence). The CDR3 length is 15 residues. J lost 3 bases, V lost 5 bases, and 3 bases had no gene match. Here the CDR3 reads CASSTGTGGYNEQFF. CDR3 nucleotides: TGTGCCAGCAGTACCGGGACAGGGGGCTACAATGAGCAGTTCTTC.

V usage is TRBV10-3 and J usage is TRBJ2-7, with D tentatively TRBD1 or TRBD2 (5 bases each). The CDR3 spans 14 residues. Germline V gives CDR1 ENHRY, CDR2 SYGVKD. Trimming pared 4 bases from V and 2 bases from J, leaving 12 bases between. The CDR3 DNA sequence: TGTGCCATCAGTGTGTCCGGGACCACCTACGAGCAGTACTTC. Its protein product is CAISVSGTTYEQYF.

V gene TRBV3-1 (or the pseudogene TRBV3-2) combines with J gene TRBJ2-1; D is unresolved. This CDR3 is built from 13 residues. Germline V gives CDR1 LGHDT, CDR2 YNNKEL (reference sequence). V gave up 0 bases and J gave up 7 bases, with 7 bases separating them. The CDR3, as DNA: TGTGCCAGCAGCCAAGAAGGATCTAATGAGCAGTTCTTC. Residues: CASSQEGSNEQFF.

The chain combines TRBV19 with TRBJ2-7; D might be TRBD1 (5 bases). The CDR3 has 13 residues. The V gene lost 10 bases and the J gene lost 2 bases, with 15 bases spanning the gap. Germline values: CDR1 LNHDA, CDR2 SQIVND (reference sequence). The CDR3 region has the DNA TGTGCCACATCGCAGGGTAAGGCCTACGAGCAGTACTTC. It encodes CATSQGKAYEQYF.

The CDR3 reads CASSFGTGRFDQPQHF. Here the CDR3 DNA reads TGTGCCAGCAGCTTCGGGACAGGGCGTTTCGATCAGCCCCAGCATTTT. This sequence joins TRBV5-8 and TRBJ1-5; 9 bases are shared with TRBD1. The CDR3 is 16 residues long. In germline, CDR1 is SGHTS, CDR2 YDEGEE. V lost 2 bases, J lost 5 bases, and 8 bases stayed unmatched.

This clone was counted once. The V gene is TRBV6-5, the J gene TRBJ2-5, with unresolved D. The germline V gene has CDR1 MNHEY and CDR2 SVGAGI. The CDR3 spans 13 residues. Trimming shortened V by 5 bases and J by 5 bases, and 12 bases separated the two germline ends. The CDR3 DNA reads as TGTGCCAGCAGTCGTACAACCAGGGAGACCCAGTACTTC. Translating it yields CASSRTTRETQYF.

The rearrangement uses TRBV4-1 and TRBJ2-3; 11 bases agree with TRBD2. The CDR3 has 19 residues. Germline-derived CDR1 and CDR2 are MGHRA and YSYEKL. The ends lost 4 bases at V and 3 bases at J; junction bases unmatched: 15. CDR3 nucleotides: TGCGCCAGCAGCCGCCCCTTTCCGGGGCTAGCGGGGGGTACAGATACGCAGTATTTT. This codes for CASSRPFPGLAGGTDTQYF.

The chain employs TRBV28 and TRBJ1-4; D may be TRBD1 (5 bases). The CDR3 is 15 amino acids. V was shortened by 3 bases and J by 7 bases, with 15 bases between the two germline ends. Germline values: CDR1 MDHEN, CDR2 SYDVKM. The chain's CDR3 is CASSFRGAGFEKLFF. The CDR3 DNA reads TGTGCCAGCAGTTTTCGGGGTGCAGGGTTTGAAAAACTGTTTTTT.

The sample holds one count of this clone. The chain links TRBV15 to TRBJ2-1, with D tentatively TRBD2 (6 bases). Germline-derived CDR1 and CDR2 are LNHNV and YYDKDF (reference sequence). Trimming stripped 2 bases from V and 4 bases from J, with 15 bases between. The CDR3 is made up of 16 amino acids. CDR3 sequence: CATSRNRDFLYNEQFF. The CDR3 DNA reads TGTGCCACCAGCAGAAACCGGGACTTCCTATACAATGAGCAGTTCTTC.

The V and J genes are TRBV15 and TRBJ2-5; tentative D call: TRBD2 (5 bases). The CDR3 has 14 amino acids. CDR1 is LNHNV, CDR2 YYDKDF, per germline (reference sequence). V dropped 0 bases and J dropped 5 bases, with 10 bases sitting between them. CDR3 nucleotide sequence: TGTGCCACCAGCAGAGATAGCGTCGTGGAGACCCAGTACTTC. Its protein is CATSRDSVVETQYF.

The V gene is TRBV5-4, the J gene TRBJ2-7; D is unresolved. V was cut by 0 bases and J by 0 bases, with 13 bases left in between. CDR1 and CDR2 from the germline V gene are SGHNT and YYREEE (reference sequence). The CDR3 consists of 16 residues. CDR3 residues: CASSLGGSWSSYEQYF. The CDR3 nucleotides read TGTGCCAGCAGCTTGGGGGGATCATGGAGCTCCTACGAGCAGTACTTC.

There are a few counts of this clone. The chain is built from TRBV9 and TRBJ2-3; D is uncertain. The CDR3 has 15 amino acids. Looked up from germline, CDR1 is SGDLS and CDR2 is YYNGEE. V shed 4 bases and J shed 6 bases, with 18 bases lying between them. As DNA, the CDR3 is TGTGCCAGCAGCCCTACCACAAGTCTAGGTGATACGCAGTATTTT. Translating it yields CASSPTTSLGDTQYF.

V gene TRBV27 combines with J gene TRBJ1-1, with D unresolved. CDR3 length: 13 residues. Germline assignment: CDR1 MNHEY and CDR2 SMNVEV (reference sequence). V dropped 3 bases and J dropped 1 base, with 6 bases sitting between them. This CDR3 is CASSFRTNTEAFF. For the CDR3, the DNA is TGTGCCAGCAGTTTCCGGACGAACACTGAAGCTTTCTTT.

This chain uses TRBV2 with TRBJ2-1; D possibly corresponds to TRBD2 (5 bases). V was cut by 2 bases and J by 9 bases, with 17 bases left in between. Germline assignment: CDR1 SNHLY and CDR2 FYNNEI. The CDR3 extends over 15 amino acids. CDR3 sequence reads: CASSERGSRAGEQFF. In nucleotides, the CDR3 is TGTGCCAGCAGTGAAAGAGGATCGAGGGCCGGTGAGCAGTTCTTC.